This T cell receptor beta chain was sequenced during a study of blood T cell repertoires in COVID-19. At the level of the study: COVID-19 samples from acute and convalescent phases originated in the United States, Italy and Spain. In each case, the material was cDNA or gDNA derived from T cells, B-cell-depleted T cells, or PBMCs.

Trimming took 0 bases from V and 0 from J, leaving 9 bases between them. The CDR3 covers 16 residues. CDR1 and CDR2 from the germline V gene are SGHRS and YFSETQ. Measured with immunoSEQ multiplex PCR; TCRdb has only the in-frame clones, and not every one. The table includes 90,000 or so clones, approximately 88% detected once. This clonotype was obtained from a woman aged 55-75 years with COVID-19, enrolled during active disease. Sequencing was carried out using peripheral blood. V is TRBV5-1 and J is TRBJ1-4; maybe TRBD1 (6 bases). The CDR3 DNA sequence: TGCGCCAGCAGCTTGGGGGGGACACCAACTAATGAAAAACTGTTTTTT. This gives the protein CASSLGGTPTNEKLFF.